The 31 T cell receptor beta chains given below trace back to one sample, sequenced in a study of shared clonotypes between healthy human individuals. Data came from immunoSEQ multiplex PCR; TCRdb stores just in-frame clones and leaves some out. Of about 1 million clones listed, under 80% are singletons. Material: memory CD4+ T cells sorted from blood. Subset noted: CD45RA-negative fraction. Receptors originate from a man between 18 and 35 years old in good health.

This chain connects TRBV28 to TRBJ1-2; weak D call: TRBD1 (6 bases). CDR3 length: 14 amino acids. V dropped 8 bases and J dropped 2 bases, with 15 bases sitting between them. The germline gives CDR1 MDHEN, CDR2 SYDVKM. The CDR3 reads CASYGGGGNYGYTF. For the CDR3, the DNA is TGTGCCAGCTACGGTGGAGGGGGAAACTATGGCTACACCTTC.

Worth noting for this clone: The junction departs from the called germline gene at one end, perhaps through a read error. Other DNA sequences in the sample encode the same CDR3. The chain has TRBV25-1 and TRBJ1-2, with D possibly matching TRBD1 (6 bases). Germline values: CDR1 MGHDK, CDR2 SYGVNS. This CDR3 spans 10 amino acids. The CDR3 DNA is TGTGCCAGCGGGGGCTGGACTCCTAGCTTC. Translating gives CASGGWTPSF.

In this sample, this clone turned up once. V is TRBV5-5 and J is TRBJ2-5; 12 nucleotides match TRBD2. CDR3 size: 15 residues. The V gene end was trimmed by 5 bases and the J gene end by 1 base; junction bases not matched to a gene: 3. The V gene's germline CDR1 is SGHKS and CDR2 YYEKEE (reference sequence). The CDR3 is CASSSGLAGQETQYF. CDR3 DNA: TGTGCCAGCAGTTCGGGACTAGCGGGCCAAGAGACCCAGTACTTC.

The rearrangement links TRBV7-3 to TRBJ2-2, with TRBD1 as a possible D gene (5 bases). The V gene lost 7 bases and the J gene lost 2 bases, with 14 bases spanning the gap. Germline CDR1 reads SGHTA; CDR2 reads FQGTGA. The CDR3 length is 15 residues. The CDR3 DNA reads TGTGCCAGCAAGTCTGGGCAGGGTAACACCGGGGAGCTGTTTTTT. It specifies CASKSGQGNTGELFF.

The chain combines TRBV30 with TRBJ1-4; no clear D. Looked up from germline, CDR1 is GTSNPN and CDR2 is SVGIG (reference sequence). V lost 1 base to trimming and J lost 8 bases, with 8 bases between them. This CDR3 spans 12 amino acids. This chain's CDR3 is CAWSDVKEKLFF. The CDR3, as DNA: TGTGCCTGGAGTGATGTAAAGGAAAAACTGTTTTTT.

In this sample, this clone turned up once. The V gene is TRBV29-1, the J gene TRBJ2-5; TRBD2 matches at 10 bases. CDR1 and CDR2 from the germline V gene are SQVTM and ANQGSEA. This CDR3 is 15 amino acids long. Germline trimming cut 2 bases from V and 2 bases from J; bases unmatched to any gene: 5. The CDR3 nucleotides read TGCAGCGTTGAACGTGCTAGCGGGGGACAAGAGACCCAGTACTTC. Translating gives CSVERASGGQETQYF.

This chain connects TRBV6-1 to TRBJ1-2, with D perhaps TRBD1 (6 bases). V shed 10 bases and J shed 7 bases, with 22 bases lying between them. The CDR3 spans 14 residues. CDR1 is MNHNS and CDR2 is SASEGT in the germline V gene. The CDR3 loop is CATRTADNLGGYTF. CDR3 sequence (DNA): TGTGCCACCCGGACAGCAGATAACTTAGGTGGCTACACCTTC.

The chain combines TRBV9 with TRBJ1-2; 7 bases are a match to TRBD1. The germline V gene has CDR1 SGDLS and CDR2 YYNGEE. This CDR3 spans 12 amino acids. Trimming at V came to 2 bases and at J to 8 bases, leaving 3 bases not matched to a gene. CDR3 amino acids: CASSVDRAGYTF. Here the CDR3 DNA reads TGTGCCAGCAGCGTTGACAGGGCGGGCTACACCTTC.

The CDR3 loop reads CASSESGLYRETQYF. In DNA, the CDR3 is TGTGCCAGCAGTGAAAGTGGGTTATACCGAGAGACCCAGTACTTC. The chain has TRBV6-1 and TRBJ2-5; D ambiguous. The germline V gene encodes CDR1 MNHNS and CDR2 SASEGT. Trimming removed 2 bases at V and 4 bases at J, with 14 bases between. The CDR3 covers 15 residues.

The gene calls are TRBV28 and TRBJ1-1; D may be TRBD1 (5 bases). Germline V lookup: CDR1 MDHEN, CDR2 SYDVKM. The CDR3 runs 14 residues. Trimming stripped 4 bases from V and 5 bases from J, with 14 bases between. CDR3: CASSSTAFDTEAFF. Written as DNA, the CDR3 is TGTGCCAGCAGTTCGACAGCGTTTGATACTGAAGCTTTCTTT. The full variable domain, its missing parts supplied by reference TRBV28 and TRBJ1-1, is DVKVTQSSRYLVKRTGEKVFLECVQDMDHENMFWYRQDPGLGLRLIYFSYDVKMKEKGDIPEGYSVSREKKERFSLILESASTNQTSMYLCASSSTAFDTEAFFGQGTRLTVV.

The V and J genes are TRBV4-3 and TRBJ2-1; TRBD2 matches at 7 bases. Germline V gene data show CDR1 as LGHNA and CDR2 as YSLEER. The CDR3 sequence is 14 residues long. V was clipped by 0 bases and J by 7 bases; unmatched bases: 3. The CDR3 here is CASSQEREKNEQFF. The CDR3 nucleotides read TGCGCCAGCAGCCAAGAGCGGGAGAAGAATGAGCAGTTCTTC.

This clone was counted once. The rearrangement joins TRBV6-5 to TRBJ1-1; 8 bases are shared with TRBD1. The germline CDR1 and CDR2 sequences are MNHEY and SVGAGI. V lost 2 bases and J lost 1; bases outside the gene matches: 3. The CDR3 is 15 residues long. The CDR3 nucleotides are TGTGCCAGCAGTTACAGCGGACAGGGGAACACTGAAGCTTTCTTT. Its translation is CASSYSGQGNTEAFF.

The chain links TRBV11-2 to TRBJ2-3; 11 bases agree with TRBD2. The germline V gene encodes CDR1 SGHAT and CDR2 FQNNGV. This CDR3 comprises 15 residues. V was pared by 6 bases and J by 3 bases, with 5 bases of the junction left unmatched. In nucleotides, the CDR3 is TGTGCCAGCAGGATAGCGGGGGGGCGGACAGATACGCAGTATTTT. Its protein product is CASRIAGGRTDTQYF.

The V and J genes are TRBV10-3 and TRBJ2-5; TRBD2 matches 7 bases. CDR3 length equals 14 residues. In germline, CDR1 is ENHRY, CDR2 SYGVKD. This chain's CDR3 is CATTDSLGGETQYF. The DNA of the CDR3 is TGTGCGACTACCGACAGCCTCGGGGGGGAGACCCAGTACTTC.

The chain employs TRBV27 and TRBJ2-7, with D unclear. The V and J ends lost 3 bases and 3 bases respectively, with 12 bases between them. Per germline, CDR1 MNHEY and CDR2 SMNVEV (reference sequence). The CDR3 is 14 amino acids. This CDR3 reads CASSLGVPLYEQYF. For the CDR3, the DNA is TGTGCCAGCAGTTTGGGCGTTCCCCTCTACGAGCAGTACTTC.

This clone turned up a few times. V and J are TRBV28 and TRBJ2-1, with 8 bases fitting TRBD2. The germline V gene encodes CDR1 MDHEN and CDR2 SYDVKM. The length of the CDR3 is 16 residues. V shed 6 bases, J shed 6 bases, and the junction held 13 bases outside the gene matches. The CDR3: CASSWGGTRSGNEQFF. CDR3 nucleotides: TGTGCCAGCAGCTGGGGGGGGACTAGGAGTGGCAATGAGCAGTTCTTC. The entire variable domain, with the rest obtained from reference TRBV28 and TRBJ2-1, is as follows: DVKVTQSSRYLVKRTGEKVFLECVQDMDHENMFWYRQDPGLGLRLIYFSYDVKMKEKGDIPEGYSVSREKKERFSLILESASTNQTSMYLCASSWGGTRSGNEQFFGPGTRLTVL.

With respect to this clone: Other DNA sequences in the same sample also yield this CDR3. This chain connects TRBV6-1 to TRBJ2-7; D is unclear. With 4 bases removed from V and 0 bases from J, the gap between germline ends came to 10 bases. The CDR3 length is 14 residues. CDR1 is MNHNS, CDR2 SASEGT, per germline. Written as DNA, the CDR3 is TGTGCCAGCAGTGGGGGTCCTAACTCCTACGAGCAGTACTTC. Protein sequence: CASSGGPNSYEQYF.

A word on this clone: The identical CDR3 is also encoded by other nucleotide sequences in the sample. The rearrangement uses TRBV29-1 and TRBJ2-5; no clear D gene. V dropped 4 bases and J dropped 5 bases, with 2 bases sitting between them. This CDR3 has 9 residues. From germline, CDR1 is SQVTM and CDR2 ANQGSEA. In DNA, the CDR3 is TGCAGCGTTGGGGAGACCCAGTACTTC. The encoded protein is CSVGETQYF. Supplemented by reference TRBV29-1 and TRBJ2-5, the full variable domain reads SAVISQKPSRDICQRGTSLTIQCQVDSQVTMMFWYRQQPGQSLTLIATANQGSEATYESGFVIDKFPISRPNLTFSTLTVSNMSPEDSSIYLCSVGETQYFGPGTRLLVL.

This sequence joins TRBV5-6 and TRBJ1-5, with D hard to call. Trimming left V 3 bases short and J 3 bases short, with 7 bases between. The CDR3 contains 13 residues. Germline assignment: CDR1 SGHDT and CDR2 YYEEEE. The DNA of the CDR3 is TGTGCCAGCAGCTCGTGGACCAATCAGCCCCAGCATTTT. Amino acid sequence: CASSSWTNQPQHF.

This chain connects TRBV28 to TRBJ2-5; TRBD2 agrees at 7 bases. Germline trimming cut 4 bases from V and 1 base from J; bases unmatched to any gene: 9. Germline CDR1 is MDHEN and CDR2 is SYDVKM. The CDR3 length is 16 residues. CDR3 bases: TGTGCCAGCAGTTCTGGACTAGTGGGACTCCAAGAGACCCAGTACTTC. Its protein product is CASSSGLVGLQETQYF.

As to this clone: A read error may produce the germline difference seen at one junction end. This sequence joins TRBV20-1 and TRBJ1-2, with D hard to call. This CDR3 is built from 8 residues. Germline V CDR1 and CDR2: DFQATT, SNEGSKA (reference sequence). The CDR3 nucleotides are TGCAGTGCTTATGTCTACACCTTC. It specifies CSAYVYTF.

This clone was detected only once. The chain carries TRBV19 and TRBJ2-1; 12 bases fit TRBD2. J was trimmed by 2 bases and V by 5 bases; bases with no gene match: 7. In germline, CDR1 is LNHDA, CDR2 SQIVND (reference sequence). The CDR3 loop spans 17 amino acids. CDR3 bases: TGTGCCAGTAGTGCATCGACTAGCGGGGGTACCTACAATGAGCAGTTCTTC. Protein sequence: CASSASTSGGTYNEQFF.

The V call is TRBV7-2, the J call TRBJ1-5; TRBD1 aligns across 7 bases. Unmatched junction bases numbered 8, after V lost 5 bases and J lost 7 bases. The CDR3 has 14 residues. Germline V lookup: CDR1 SGHTA, CDR2 FQGNSA. In nucleotides, the CDR3 is TGTGCCAGCAGCGGACGACAGGGAGGACAGCCCCAGCATTTT. It is translated as CASSGRQGGQPQHF.

This chain uses TRBV15 with TRBJ2-3; a weak D match, TRBD2 (5 bases). CDR1 LNHNV and CDR2 YYDKDF come from the germline V gene (reference sequence). The V and J ends lost 0 bases and 1 base respectively, with 11 bases between them. There are 16 residues in the CDR3. This CDR3 reads CATSRDRVGGTDTQYF. The CDR3 bases are TGTGCCACCAGCAGAGATCGGGTCGGGGGCACAGATACGCAGTATTTT.

The rearrangement joins TRBV28 to TRBJ1-5; 8 positions match TRBD1. This CDR3 spans 14 amino acids. From germline, CDR1 is MDHEN and CDR2 SYDVKM. After removal of 5 bases from V and 7 bases from J, the junction contained 7 bases not matched to a gene. In DNA, the CDR3 is TGTGCCAGCAGTCGCTCAGGGGGCGTGCAGCCCCAGCATTTT. Residues: CASSRSGGVQPQHF.

This clone was seen a few times. The chain joins TRBV18 to TRBJ1-2; 9 bases fit TRBD1. The CDR3 sequence is 16 residues long. Trimming cost V 9 bases and J 0 bases; bases outside gene matches: 11. Germline CDR1 KGHSH, CDR2 LQKENI. The CDR3 protein is CASSDRGRGSNYGYTF. CDR3 nucleotide sequence: TGTGCCAGTTCGGACAGGGGCAGAGGGTCTAACTATGGCTACACCTTC.

As regards this clone: The sample holds other DNA sequences that translate to the same CDR3. The gene calls are TRBV5-1 and TRBJ2-5; D is uncertain. The CDR3 has 13 residues. V gave up 0 bases and J gave up 5 bases, with 8 bases separating them. Germline V gives CDR1 SGHRS, CDR2 YFSETQ. The CDR3 bases are TGCGCCAGCAGCTTGGAGGGCTGGGAGACCCAGTACTTC. Protein sequence: CASSLEGWETQYF.

The gene calls are TRBV19 and TRBJ1-5; D is uncertain. V was cut by 8 bases and J by 3 bases, with 8 bases left in between. The germline gives CDR1 LNHDA, CDR2 SQIVND (reference sequence). This CDR3 is built from 12 residues. CDR3 coding DNA: TGTGCCAGTGCCGACATCAATCAGCCCCAGCATTTT. Translation gives CASADINQPQHF.

J is TRBJ2-3 and V is TRBV7-3; no firm D call. Germline V CDR1 and CDR2: SGHTA, FQGTGA. V lost 2 bases, J lost 3 bases, and 6 bases lay in between. The CDR3 length is 13 residues. Here the CDR3 DNA reads TGTGCCAGCAGCTTAGGCAGGACAGATACGCAGTATTTT. As protein: CASSLGRTDTQYF.

The chain carries TRBV2 and TRBJ1-5; TRBD1 aligns across 7 bases. Germline trimming cut 8 bases from V and 2 bases from J; bases unmatched to any gene: 15. Germline-derived CDR1 and CDR2 are SNHLY and FYNNEI. CDR3 length equals 17 residues. The CDR3 DNA sequence: TGTGCCAGCGGTCTCTGGGGGACAGCGACCGGCAATCAGCCCCAGCATTTT. Protein: CASGLWGTATGNQPQHF.

This clone has only one observation. The J gene is TRBJ2-6, the V gene TRBV7-6; the D gene is possibly TRBD1 (6 bases). The CDR3 covers 18 residues. Trimming removed 1 base at V and 4 bases at J, with 17 bases between. Germline CDR1 is SGHVS and CDR2 is FNYEAQ. The CDR3 DNA reads as TGTGCCAGCAGCTTAGGGGGACATGGCCTACGGGGGGCCAACGTCCTGACTTTC. The encoded protein is CASSLGGHGLRGANVLTF.